This T cell receptor beta chain came from a study of T cells in Graves' hyperthyroidism and ophthalmopathy. The study, taken as a whole, reports: Blood samples included most of the expanded thyroid clonotypes exceeding 0.001. Ophthalmopathy was separated from stable hyperthyroidism by a 13 V-J model.

Amplified TCR beta CDR3 regions came from RNA transcripts. With the HTBI primer set, the TCR CDR3 went through a first round of RT-PCR. TCRdb re-called the multiplex PCR reads with MiXCR, one entry per CDR3 protein. This table has about 210,000 distinct CDR3 sequences, 17% appearing once. Patients counted as stable if ophthalmopathy did not develop within 18 months. Unmatched junction bases numbered 11, after V lost 4 bases and J lost 10 bases. The CDR3 consists of 14 residues. The germline V gene encodes CDR1 SGHRS and CDR2 YFSETQ. This clonotype turned up a few times. Its target is unknown. The V call is TRBV5-1, the J call TRBJ2-1; TRBD2 matches 7 bases. The source is a man aged 50 to 59 with Graves' hyperthyroidism. The material sequenced was blood. The CDR3 sequence: CASSRLAESLEQFF. CDR3 in DNA: TGCGCCAGCAGCCGTCTAGCGGAGTCCTTGGAGCAGTTCTTC.